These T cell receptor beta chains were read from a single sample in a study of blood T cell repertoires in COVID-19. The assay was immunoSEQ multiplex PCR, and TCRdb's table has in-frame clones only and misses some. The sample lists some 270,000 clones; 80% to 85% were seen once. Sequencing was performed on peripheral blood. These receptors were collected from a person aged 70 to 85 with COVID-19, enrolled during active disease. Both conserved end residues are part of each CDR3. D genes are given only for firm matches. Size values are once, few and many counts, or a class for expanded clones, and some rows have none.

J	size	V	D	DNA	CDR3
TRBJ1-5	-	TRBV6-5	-	TGTGCCAGCACTCCCCTGGGGGGGGTTTCCCAGCATTTT	CASTPLGGVSQHF
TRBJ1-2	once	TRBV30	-	TGTGCCTGGACTAGGACCCGCCCGGGACTCTCCTATGGCTACACCTTC	CAWTRTRPGLSYGYTF
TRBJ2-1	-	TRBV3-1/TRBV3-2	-	TGTGCCAGCAGCCAAGATTGCGGGGCGAATGAGCAGTTCTTC	CASSQDCGANEQFF
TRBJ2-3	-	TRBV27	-	TGTGCCAGCAGTTCATCTCAGTTGGATACGCAGTATTTT	CASSSSQLDTQYF
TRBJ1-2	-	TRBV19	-	TGTGCCAGTAGTATACGGGACAAGAACTATGGCTACACCTTC	CASSIRDKNYGYTF
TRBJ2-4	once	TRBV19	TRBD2	TGTGCCAGTAGTTCGGGACTAGCGGGAGGGCCTAGGTCCAAAAACATTCAGTACTTC	CASSSGLAGGPRSKNIQYF
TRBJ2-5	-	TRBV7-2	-	TGTGCCAGCAGCTCCGGGCCCGGGAAGACCCAGTACTTC	CASSSGPGKTQYF
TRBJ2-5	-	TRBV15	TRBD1	TGTGCCACCAGAACACACGGGACAGGCCCGCAGTACTTC	CATRTHGTGPQYF
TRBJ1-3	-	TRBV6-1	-	TGTGCCAGCAGTGAACTAGACTTGTCTGGAAACACCATATATTTT	CASSELDLSGNTIYF
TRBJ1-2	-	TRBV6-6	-	TGTGCCAGCAGTTACTCGGACGGAACAGGCTATGGCTACACCTTC	CASSYSDGTGYGYTF